This T cell receptor (beta chain) was recovered during a study of CD8 T cells in Susac syndrome. RNA in amounts of roughly 0.5 to 1 ug was reverse transcribed with random hexamers. The CDR3 of TCR beta was amplified by immunoSEQ multiplex PCR across 54 Vbeta and 13 Jbeta. TCRdb passed the immunoSEQ multiplex PCR reads through MiXCR, listing each CDR3 protein once. This sample yields some 110,000 distinct CDR3 sequences, of which approximately 93% are seen a single time; 0.093% belongs to the top ten. This clonotype was obtained from a human donor with multiple sclerosis. Sequencing input: CD4+ T cells from PBMCs.

CDR3 in amino acids: CAWSHTSGGASEQFF. For the CDR3, the DNA is TGTGCCTGGAGTCACACTAGCGGGGGGGCCAGTGAGCAGTTCTTC. V usage is TRBV30 and J usage is TRBJ2-1, with 13 positions matching TRBD2. The length of the CDR3 is 15 residues. The germline CDR1 and CDR2 sequences are GTSNPN and SVGIG (reference sequence). V trimming: 2 bases; J trimming: 9 bases; junction bases outside the gene matches: 7.